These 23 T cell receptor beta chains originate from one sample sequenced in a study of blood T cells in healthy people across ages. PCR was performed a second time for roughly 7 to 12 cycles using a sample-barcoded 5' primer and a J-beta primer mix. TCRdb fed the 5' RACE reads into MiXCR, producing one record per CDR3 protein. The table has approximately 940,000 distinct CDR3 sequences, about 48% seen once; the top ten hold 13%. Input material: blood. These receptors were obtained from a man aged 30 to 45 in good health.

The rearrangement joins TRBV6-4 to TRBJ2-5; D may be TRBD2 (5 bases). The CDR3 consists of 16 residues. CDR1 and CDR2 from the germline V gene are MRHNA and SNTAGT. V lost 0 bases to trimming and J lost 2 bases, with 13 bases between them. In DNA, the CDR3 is TGTGCCAGCAGTGACTCCCCAGGAGAGGGTCAAGAGACCCAGTACTTC. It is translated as CASSDSPGEGQETQYF.

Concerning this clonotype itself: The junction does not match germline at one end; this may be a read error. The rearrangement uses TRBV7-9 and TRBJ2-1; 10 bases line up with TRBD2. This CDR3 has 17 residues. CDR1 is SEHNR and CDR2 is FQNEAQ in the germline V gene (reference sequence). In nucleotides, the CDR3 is TGTGCCAACAGCCATGCCCGGGAAGCGGGGGGGTACAATGAGCAGTTCTTC. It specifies CANSHAREAGGYNEQFF.

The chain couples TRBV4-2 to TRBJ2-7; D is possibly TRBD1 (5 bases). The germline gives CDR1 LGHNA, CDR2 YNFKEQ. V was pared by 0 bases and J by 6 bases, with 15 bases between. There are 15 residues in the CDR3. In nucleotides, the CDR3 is TGTGCCAGCAGCCAAGATTTAGGGGCTAACCTCGAGCAGTACTTC. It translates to CASSQDLGANLEQYF.

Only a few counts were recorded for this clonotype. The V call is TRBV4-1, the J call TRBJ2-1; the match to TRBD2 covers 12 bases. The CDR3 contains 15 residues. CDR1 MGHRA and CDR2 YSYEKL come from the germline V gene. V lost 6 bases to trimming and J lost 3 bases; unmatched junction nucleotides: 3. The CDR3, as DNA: TGCGCCAGCAGGGCGACTAGCGGGGGCTACAATGAGCAGTTCTTC. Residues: CASRATSGGYNEQFF.

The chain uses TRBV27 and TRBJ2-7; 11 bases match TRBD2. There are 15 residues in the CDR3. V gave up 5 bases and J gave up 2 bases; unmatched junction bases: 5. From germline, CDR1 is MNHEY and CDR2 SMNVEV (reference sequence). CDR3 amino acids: CASSRRSGGAYEQYF. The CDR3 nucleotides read TGTGCCAGCAGTCGTCGTAGCGGGGGGGCCTACGAGCAGTACTTC.

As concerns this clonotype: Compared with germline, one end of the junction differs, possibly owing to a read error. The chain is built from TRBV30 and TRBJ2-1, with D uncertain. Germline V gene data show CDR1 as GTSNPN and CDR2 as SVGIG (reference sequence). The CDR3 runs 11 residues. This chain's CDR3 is CASRPYNEQFF. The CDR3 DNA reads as TGTGCCTCGCGCCCCTATAATGAGCAGTTCTTC.

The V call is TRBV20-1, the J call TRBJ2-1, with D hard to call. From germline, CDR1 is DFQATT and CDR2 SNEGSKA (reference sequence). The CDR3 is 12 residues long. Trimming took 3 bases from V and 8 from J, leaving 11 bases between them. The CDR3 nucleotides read TGCAGTGCTAGGGCCACGGTCCATGAGCAGTTCTTC. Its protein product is CSARATVHEQFF.

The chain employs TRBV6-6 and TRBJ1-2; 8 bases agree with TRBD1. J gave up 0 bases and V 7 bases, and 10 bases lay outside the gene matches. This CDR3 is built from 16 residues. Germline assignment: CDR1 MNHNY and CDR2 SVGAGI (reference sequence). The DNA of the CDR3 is TGTGCCAGCACCTCAGGGGGCCGAGAAGCTAACTATGGCTACACCTTC. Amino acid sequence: CASTSGGREANYGYTF.

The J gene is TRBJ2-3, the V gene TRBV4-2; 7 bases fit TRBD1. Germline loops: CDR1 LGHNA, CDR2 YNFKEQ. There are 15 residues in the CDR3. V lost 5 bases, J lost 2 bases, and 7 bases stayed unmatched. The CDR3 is CASSSTGPLTDTQYF. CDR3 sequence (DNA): TGTGCCAGCAGCTCGACAGGGCCCCTCACAGATACGCAGTATTTT.

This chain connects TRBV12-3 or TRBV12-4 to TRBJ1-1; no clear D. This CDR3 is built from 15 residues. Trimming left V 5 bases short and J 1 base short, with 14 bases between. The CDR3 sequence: CASSLRERANTEAFF. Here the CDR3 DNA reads TGTGCCAGCAGTCTGAGGGAGAGGGCGAACACTGAAGCTTTCTTT.

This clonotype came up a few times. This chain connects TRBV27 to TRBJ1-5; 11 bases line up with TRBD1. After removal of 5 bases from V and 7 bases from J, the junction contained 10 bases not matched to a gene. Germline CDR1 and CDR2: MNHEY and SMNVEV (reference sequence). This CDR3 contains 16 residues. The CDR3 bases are TGTGCCAGCAGTCCTACCGGGACAGGGGGAGGACAGCCCCAGCATTTT. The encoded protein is CASSPTGTGGGQPQHF.

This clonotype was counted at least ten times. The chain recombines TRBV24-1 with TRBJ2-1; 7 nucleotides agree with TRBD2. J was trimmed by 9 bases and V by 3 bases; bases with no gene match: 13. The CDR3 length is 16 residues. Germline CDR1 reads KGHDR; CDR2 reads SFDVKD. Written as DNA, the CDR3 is TGTGCCACCAGTGATGGGGGGGGGATTCGTATGGGTGAGCAGTTCTTC. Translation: CATSDGGGIRMGEQFF.

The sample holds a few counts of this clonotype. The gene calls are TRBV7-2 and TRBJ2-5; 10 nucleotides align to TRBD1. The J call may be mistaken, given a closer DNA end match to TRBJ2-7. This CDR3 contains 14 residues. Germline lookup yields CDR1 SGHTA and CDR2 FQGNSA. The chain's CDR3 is CASSAGTGVLEQYF. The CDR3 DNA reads TGTGCCAGCAGCGCCGGGACAGGGGTTCTCGAGCAGTACTTC.

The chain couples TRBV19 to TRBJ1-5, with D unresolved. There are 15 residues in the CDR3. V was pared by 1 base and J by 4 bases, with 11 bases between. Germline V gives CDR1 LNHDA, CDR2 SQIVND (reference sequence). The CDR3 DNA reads TGTGCCAGTAGTATAGTGGTTGGAGGTAATCAGCCCCAGCATTTT. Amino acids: CASSIVVGGNQPQHF.

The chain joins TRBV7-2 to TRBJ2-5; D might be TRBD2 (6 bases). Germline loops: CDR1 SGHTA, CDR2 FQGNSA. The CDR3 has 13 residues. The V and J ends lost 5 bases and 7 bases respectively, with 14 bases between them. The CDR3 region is CASSTGTEGTQYF. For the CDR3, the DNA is TGTGCCAGCAGCACTGGGACGGAGGGGACCCAGTACTTC.

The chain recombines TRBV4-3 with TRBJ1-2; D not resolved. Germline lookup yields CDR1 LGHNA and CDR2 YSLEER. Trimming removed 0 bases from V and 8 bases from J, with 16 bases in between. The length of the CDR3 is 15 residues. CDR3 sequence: CASSQDNRLREGYTF. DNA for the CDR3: TGCGCCAGCAGCCAAGATAACCGACTGAGGGAGGGCTACACCTTC.

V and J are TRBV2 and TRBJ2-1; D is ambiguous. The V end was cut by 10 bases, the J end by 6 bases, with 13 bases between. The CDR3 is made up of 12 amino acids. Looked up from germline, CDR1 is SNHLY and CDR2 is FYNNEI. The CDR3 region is CAMTAVGNEQFF. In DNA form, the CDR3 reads TGTGCCATGACCGCGGTGGGCAATGAGCAGTTCTTC. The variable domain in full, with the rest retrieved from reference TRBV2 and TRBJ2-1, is EPEVTQTPSHQVTQMGQEVILRCVPISNHLYFYWYRQILGQKVEFLVSFYNNEISEKSEIFDDQFSVERPDGSNFTLKIRSTKLEDSAMYFCAMTAVGNEQFFGPGTRLTVL.

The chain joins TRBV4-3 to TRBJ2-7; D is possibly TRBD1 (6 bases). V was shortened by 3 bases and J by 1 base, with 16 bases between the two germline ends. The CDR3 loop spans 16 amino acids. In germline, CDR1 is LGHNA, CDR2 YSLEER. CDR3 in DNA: TGCGCCAGCAGCCAGGGAAGCCACAGGGTTTCCTACGAGCAGTACTTC. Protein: CASSQGSHRVSYEQYF.

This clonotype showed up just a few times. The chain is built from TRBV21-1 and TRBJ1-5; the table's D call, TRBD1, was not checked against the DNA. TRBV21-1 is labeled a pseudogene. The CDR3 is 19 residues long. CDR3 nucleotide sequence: TGTGCCAGCAGTTATCCCCGAAATGAGGACAGGGGTGGCGATCAGCCCCAGCATTTT. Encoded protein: CASSYPRNEDRGGDQPQHF.

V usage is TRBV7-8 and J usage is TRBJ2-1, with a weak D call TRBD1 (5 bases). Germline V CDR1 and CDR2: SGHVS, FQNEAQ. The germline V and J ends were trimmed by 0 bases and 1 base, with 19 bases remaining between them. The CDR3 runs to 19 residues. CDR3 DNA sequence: TGTGCCAGCAGCTTAGCGAGTACAGGCTTTCGATCTTCCTACAATGAGCAGTTCTTC. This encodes CASSLASTGFRSSYNEQFF.

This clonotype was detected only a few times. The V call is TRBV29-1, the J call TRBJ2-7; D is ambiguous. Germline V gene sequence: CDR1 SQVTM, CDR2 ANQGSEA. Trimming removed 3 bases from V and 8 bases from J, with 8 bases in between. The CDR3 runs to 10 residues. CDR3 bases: TGCAGCGTTGAGTCCGGAAAGCAGTACTTC. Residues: CSVESGKQYF.

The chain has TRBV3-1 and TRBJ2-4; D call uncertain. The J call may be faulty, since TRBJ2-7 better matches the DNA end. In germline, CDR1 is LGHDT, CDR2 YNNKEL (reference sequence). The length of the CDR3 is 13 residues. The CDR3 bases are TGTGCCAGCAGCCAAGATATCGGCTACGAGCAGTACTTC. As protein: CASSQDIGYEQYF.

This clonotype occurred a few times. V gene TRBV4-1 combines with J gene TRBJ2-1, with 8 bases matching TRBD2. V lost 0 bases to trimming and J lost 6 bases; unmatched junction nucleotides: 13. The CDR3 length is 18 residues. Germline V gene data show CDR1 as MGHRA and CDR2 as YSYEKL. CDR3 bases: TGCGCCAGCAGCCAAGAACTCAGCGGGGGATATCTGCGCAATGAGCAGTTCTTC. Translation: CASSQELSGGYLRNEQFF.